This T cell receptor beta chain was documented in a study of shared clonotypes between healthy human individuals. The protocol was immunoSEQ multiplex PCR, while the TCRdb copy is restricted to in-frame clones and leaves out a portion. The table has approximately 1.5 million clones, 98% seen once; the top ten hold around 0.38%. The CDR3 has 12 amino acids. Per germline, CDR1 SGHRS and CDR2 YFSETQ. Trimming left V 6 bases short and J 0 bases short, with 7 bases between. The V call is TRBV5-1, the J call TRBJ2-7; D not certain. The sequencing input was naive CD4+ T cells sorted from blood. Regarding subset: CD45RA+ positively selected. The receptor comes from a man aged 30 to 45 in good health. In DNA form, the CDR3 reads TGCGCCAGCAATGCAGGCTCCTACGAGCAGTACTTC. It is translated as CASNAGSYEQYF.